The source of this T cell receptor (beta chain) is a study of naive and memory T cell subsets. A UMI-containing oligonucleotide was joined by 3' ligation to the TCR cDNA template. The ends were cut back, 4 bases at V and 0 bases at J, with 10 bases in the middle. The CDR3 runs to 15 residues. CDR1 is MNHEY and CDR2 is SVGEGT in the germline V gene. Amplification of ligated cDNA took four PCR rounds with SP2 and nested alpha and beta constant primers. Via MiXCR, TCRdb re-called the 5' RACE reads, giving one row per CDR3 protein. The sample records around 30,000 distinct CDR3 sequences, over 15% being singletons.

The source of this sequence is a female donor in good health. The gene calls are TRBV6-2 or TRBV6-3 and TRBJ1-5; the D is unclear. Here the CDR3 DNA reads TGTGCCAGCAGTTTAGCGGGGATTAGCAATCAGCCCCAGCATTTT. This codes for CASSLAGISNQPQHF.